This TCR beta chain originates from a study of pediatric ulcerative colitis. In the study overall: Ulcerative colitis patients had pancolitis or left-sided colitis, with confirming histology. Notes on the study in general: No controls had the two rectal clonotypes shared by ulcerative colitis patients.

The assay was immunoSEQ multiplex PCR, and TCRdb's table has in-frame clones only and misses some. The sample has 40,000 to 60,000 clones; around 76% are singletons. The rectum was sampled with one to two pinch biopsies at colonoscopy. Regarding this clone: Its antigen is unidentified.

The V end lost 1 base, the J end lost 9 bases, and 19 bases lay between the germline ends. Germline CDR1 LNHDA, CDR2 SQIVND (reference sequence). The CDR3 extends over 16 amino acids. The chain recombines TRBV19 with TRBJ1-5, with D tentatively TRBD1 (5 bases). The clonotype was recovered from a girl aged 5-17 years with moderate ulcerative colitis. Sequences were obtained from gut tissue. The CDR3 DNA sequence: TGTGCCAGTAGTATAGGGGGAGCGGAGGACATCAGGCCCCAGCATTTT. Its protein product is CASSIGGAEDIRPQHF.